A single sample is the source of the 5 T cell receptor beta chains below, sequenced in a study of CD8 T cells in ankylosing spondylitis. A single record per CDR3 protein comes from TCRdb applying MiXCR to the 5' RACE reads. The sample lists 300,000 to 350,000 distinct CDR3 sequences, about 9.9% occurring once. Input material: blood, either unsorted or a sorted T cell fraction (not recorded which). The receptors originated from a female donor with ankylosing spondylitis or in good health (not recorded which).

This clonotype was seen more than once but under ten times. The rearrangement links TRBV2 to TRBJ2-2; the D gene is possibly TRBD2 (6 bases). Trimming took 10 bases from V and 4 from J, leaving 22 bases between them. The length of the CDR3 is 16 residues. Germline V gives CDR1 SNHLY, CDR2 FYNNEI. CDR3 nucleotide sequence: TGTGCCACCTCGGACCGGTTGGGGGGTCTCACCGGGGAGCTGTTTTTT. This sequence encodes CATSDRLGGLTGELFF.

There are a few counts of this clonotype. This rearrangement joins TRBV12-3 or TRBV12-4 to TRBJ1-1; D is unresolved. This CDR3 has 15 residues. V shed 6 bases and J shed 2 bases, with 16 bases lying between them. The CDR3 DNA reads TGTGCCAGCAGATCCGGGCCCCCGCCAAACACTGAAGCTTTCTTT. Translation: CASRSGPPPNTEAFF.

This clonotype was recorded many times. The V and J genes are TRBV20-1 and TRBJ1-2; TRBD1 matches at 9 bases. The CDR3 is 15 amino acids. CDR1 and CDR2 (germline): DFQATT, SNEGSKA (reference sequence). V lost 1 base and J lost 9; bases outside the gene matches: 12. This chain's CDR3 is CSARGGTGKVSRYTF. The CDR3, as DNA: TGCAGTGCTAGAGGTGGGACAGGGAAGGTATCCCGCTACACCTTC.

This clonotype was recorded at least ten times. The chain couples TRBV12-3 or TRBV12-4 to TRBJ1-1, with D possibly matching TRBD1 (5 bases). The CDR3 runs to 13 residues. Trimming took off 3 bases at V and 6 bases at J, with 11 bases between the two ends. Here the CDR3 reads CASSLEGPAEAFF. CDR3 sequence (DNA): TGTGCCAGCAGTTTGGAGGGGCCAGCTGAAGCTTTCTTT.

This clonotype has only a few counts. V usage is TRBV5-1 and J usage is TRBJ2-7; no definite D call. The CDR3 contains 12 residues. Trimming took 4 bases from V and 13 from J, leaving 18 bases between them. In germline, CDR1 is SGHRS, CDR2 YFSETQ. CDR3 region: CASSPQDNPVYF. In nucleotides, the CDR3 is TGCGCCAGCAGCCCCCAAGACAACCCAGTTTACTTC. The full variable domain, in which reference TRBV5-1 and TRBJ2-7 provide the parts outside the CDR3, is KAGVTQTPRYLIKTRGQQVTLSCSPISGHRSVSWYQQTPGQGLQFLFEYFSETQRNKGNFPGRFSGRQFSNSRSEMNVSTLELGDSALYLCASSPQDNPVYFGPGTRLTVT.